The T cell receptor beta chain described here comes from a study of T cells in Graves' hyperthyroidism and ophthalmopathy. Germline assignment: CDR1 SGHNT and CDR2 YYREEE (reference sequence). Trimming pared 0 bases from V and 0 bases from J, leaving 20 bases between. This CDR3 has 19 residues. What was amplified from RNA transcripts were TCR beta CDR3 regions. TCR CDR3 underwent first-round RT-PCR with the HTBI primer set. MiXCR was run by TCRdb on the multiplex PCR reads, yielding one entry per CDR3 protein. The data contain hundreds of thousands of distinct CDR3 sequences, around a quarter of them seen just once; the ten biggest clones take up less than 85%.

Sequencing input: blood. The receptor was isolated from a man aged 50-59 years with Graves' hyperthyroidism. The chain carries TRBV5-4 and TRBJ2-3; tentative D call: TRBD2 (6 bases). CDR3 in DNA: TGTGCCAGCAGCTTGGATAGGCTAGCGCGAATCTCTAGCACAGATACGCAGTATTTT. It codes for CASSLDRLARISSTDTQYF.